This T cell receptor (beta chain) was observed in a study of T cell responses to AZD1222 COVID-19 vaccine. The germline V and J ends were trimmed by 2 bases and 0 bases, with 8 bases remaining between them. This CDR3 has 14 residues. The germline CDR1 and CDR2 sequences are LNHDA and SQIVND (reference sequence). A note on this clone: Its antigen is as yet unknown.

General study points: There were mostly white British donors and more females than males, and clonal diversity was possibly underestimated.

Only in-frame clones appear in the TCRdb table, and some are missing; sequencing was by immunoSEQ multiplex PCR. Found here are approximately 190,000 clones, around 94% of them singletons; the top ten hold around 3.6%. The sample was peripheral blood, taken 28 days after the second dose of the MenACWY control vaccine. This sequence joins TRBV19 and TRBJ2-7, with no clear D. The origin of this receptor is an adult who received the MenACWY meningococcal vaccine as a control. CDR3 sequence: CASSIRADSYEQYF. In nucleotides, the CDR3 is TGTGCCAGTAGTATACGGGCAGACTCCTACGAGCAGTACTTC.